A single sample is the source of the 30 T cell receptor beta chains below, sequenced in a study of blood T cell repertoires in COVID-19. The data were produced by immunoSEQ multiplex PCR, yet TCRdb's version contains in-frame clones alone and is incomplete. The data hold 140,000 or so clones, with approximately 85% observed a single time. The source material was peripheral blood. The source is a man over 45 with acute or convalescent COVID-19.

The gene calls are TRBV5-1 and TRBJ2-7; D might be TRBD1 (6 bases). The length of the CDR3 is 14 residues. Germline V lookup: CDR1 SGHRS, CDR2 YFSETQ. Between the trimmed V and J ends, which lost 0 bases and 6 bases, there was a span of 13 bases. CDR3 protein: CASSLDAQGREQYF. CDR3 in DNA: TGCGCCAGCAGCTTGGACGCACAGGGCCGCGAGCAGTACTTC. Complete variable domain (other parts from reference TRBV5-1 and TRBJ2-7): KAGVTQTPRYLIKTRGQQVTLSCSPISGHRSVSWYQQTPGQGLQFLFEYFSETQRNKGNFPGRFSGRQFSNSRSEMNVSTLELGDSALYLCASSLDAQGREQYFGPGTRLTVT.

This chain joins TRBV6-1 and TRBJ1-4; TRBD1 aligns across 8 bases. With V trimmed by 0 bases and J by 4 bases, 7 bases remained unmatched. Germline V lookup: CDR1 MNHNS, CDR2 SASEGT. The CDR3 is made up of 17 amino acids. CDR3 coding DNA: TGTGCCAGCAGTGAAGCCGTCTTGACAGGGGATAATGAAAAACTGTTTTTT. This gives the protein CASSEAVLTGDNEKLFF.

The chain has TRBV7-9 and TRBJ2-1, with D possibly TRBD1 on 6 matching bases. CDR3 length equals 17 residues. V lost 4 bases and J lost 0, with 16 bases in between. Germline V lookup: CDR1 SEHNR, CDR2 FQNEAQ (reference sequence). For the CDR3, the DNA is TGTGCCAGCAGCTGGCGAGGGACATCCGGCTCCTACAATGAGCAGTTCTTC. It codes for CASSWRGTSGSYNEQFF.

V usage is TRBV7-9 and J usage is TRBJ2-5, with TRBD2 matching 11 bases. The germline gives CDR1 SEHNR, CDR2 FQNEAQ (reference sequence). This CDR3 is built from 15 residues. J lost 5 bases, V lost 3 bases, and 5 bases had no gene match. CDR3 loop: CASSFLAGGGETQYF. The CDR3 bases are TGTGCCAGCAGCTTCCTAGCGGGAGGTGGGGAGACCCAGTACTTC.

The chain couples TRBV5-1 to TRBJ2-7, with D tentatively TRBD1 (7 bases). V lost 2 bases, J lost 6 bases, and 18 bases lay in between. CDR3 length: 15 residues. Germline V gives CDR1 SGHRS, CDR2 YFSETQ. The CDR3 region is CASSLFSGQGGEQYF. CDR3 nucleotide sequence: TGCGCCAGCAGCTTATTCTCCGGGCAGGGGGGCGAGCAGTACTTC.

This sequence joins TRBV5-1 and TRBJ1-6; no clear D. The CDR3 has 15 residues. Trimming left V 0 bases short and J 7 bases short, with 11 bases between. From germline, CDR1 is SGHRS and CDR2 YFSETQ. In DNA, the CDR3 is TGCGCCAGCAGCTTGGAGCGACTGCGAAATTCACCCCTCCACTTT. It yields the protein CASSLERLRNSPLHF.

The chain is built from TRBV27 and TRBJ2-1; TRBD2 might be the D (6 bases). The CDR3 has 15 amino acids. V was pared by 5 bases and J by 7 bases, with 18 bases between. Germline CDR1 and CDR2: MNHEY and SMNVEV (reference sequence). The CDR3 loop is CASSVVWGVGNEQFF. In DNA form, the CDR3 reads TGTGCCAGCAGTGTCGTCTGGGGGGTGGGGAATGAGCAGTTCTTC.

The gene calls are TRBV10-1 and TRBJ2-5; TRBD2 matches 8 bases. The trim removed 4 bases at V and 1 base at J, leaving 5 bases unmatched. Germline assignment: CDR1 WNHNN and CDR2 SYGVQD (reference sequence). This CDR3 has 15 residues. CDR3 loop: CASSANSGAQETQYF. The DNA of the CDR3 is TGCGCCAGCAGTGCGAATAGCGGGGCCCAAGAGACCCAGTACTTC.

This rearrangement joins TRBV19 to TRBJ2-2; 7 bases agree with TRBD2. Germline CDR1 and CDR2: LNHDA and SQIVND (reference sequence). The CDR3 covers 15 residues. Trimming took 10 bases from V and 3 from J; bases not matched to a gene: 11. For the CDR3, the DNA is TGTGCCACTTCCAATGCAGCGGGATACACCGGGGAGCTGTTTTTT. Amino acid sequence: CATSNAAGYTGELFF.

The chain joins TRBV5-5 to TRBJ1-2; D possibly corresponds to TRBD1 (5 bases). The CDR3 spans 14 residues. The V gene's germline CDR1 is SGHKS and CDR2 YYEKEE (reference sequence). Trimming pared 0 bases from V and 4 bases from J, leaving 10 bases between. CDR3 residues: CASSLEGVTYGYTF. The CDR3 nucleotides are TGTGCCAGCAGCTTGGAAGGGGTCACCTATGGCTACACCTTC.

The genes are TRBV12-5 and TRBJ2-7; 10 bases agree with TRBD1. The CDR3 is made up of 15 amino acids. CDR1 is LGHNT, CDR2 FRNRAP, per germline. Losses at the gene ends were 2 bases for V and 5 bases for J; bases not matched to a gene: 6. CDR3 coding DNA: TGTGCTAGTGGTTTGAGGGGACAGGGGAGGGACGAGCAGTACTTC. Residues: CASGLRGQGRDEQYF. Filled out from reference TRBV12-5 and TRBJ2-7, the complete variable domain reads DARVTQTPRHKVTEMGQEVTMRCQPILGHNTVFWYRQTMMQGLELLAYFRNRAPLDDSGMPKDRFSAEMPDATLATLKIQPSEPRDSAVYFCASGLRGQGRDEQYFGPGTRLTVT.

This clone was seen more than once but under ten times. V usage is TRBV19 and J usage is TRBJ1-3; 9 nucleotides align to TRBD1. Germline assignment: CDR1 LNHDA and CDR2 SQIVND (reference sequence). The CDR3 loop spans 16 amino acids. With V trimmed by 0 bases and J by 2 bases, 2 bases remained unmatched. CDR3 amino acids: CASSIEHRGPGNTIYF. Written as DNA, the CDR3 is TGTGCCAGTAGTATAGAACACAGGGGGCCTGGAAACACCATATATTTT.

The chain carries TRBV2 and TRBJ1-1, with a possible D match to TRBD1 (6 bases). There are 12 residues in the CDR3. Germline CDR1 and CDR2: SNHLY and FYNNEI. The germline V and J ends were trimmed by 4 bases and 6 bases, with 9 bases remaining between them. CDR3 protein: CASSGGGPEAFF. DNA of the CDR3: TGTGCCAGCAGTGGGGGGGGGCCTGAAGCTTTCTTT. Looking up the rest from reference TRBV2 and TRBJ1-1 gives the full variable domain: EPEVTQTPSHQVTQMGQEVILRCVPISNHLYFYWYRQILGQKVEFLVSFYNNEISEKSEIFDDQFSVERPDGSNFTLKIRSTKLEDSAMYFCASSGGGPEAFFGQGTRLTVV.

The rearrangement joins TRBV13 to TRBJ2-1; TRBD2 matches at 13 bases. V lost 3 bases to trimming and J lost 0 bases; unmatched junction nucleotides: 14. CDR1 and CDR2 (germline): PRHDT, FYEKMQ (reference sequence). There are 21 residues in the CDR3. CDR3 nucleotides: TGTGCCAGCAGCTTTGAGCCCACCGGGACTAGCGGGGCCAGCTCCTACAATGAGCAGTTCTTC. Protein product: CASSFEPTGTSGASSYNEQFF. Complete variable domain (other parts from reference TRBV13 and TRBJ2-1): AAGVIQSPRHLIKEKRETATLKCYPIPRHDTVYWYQQGPGQDPQFLISFYEKMQSDKGSIPDRFSAQQFSDYHSELNMSSLELGDSALYFCASSFEPTGTSGASSYNEQFFGPGTRLTVL.

This clone occurred once. The V and J genes are TRBV7-2 and TRBJ2-1; no clear D. The V end was cut by 1 base, the J end by 12 bases, with 13 bases between. The V gene's germline CDR1 is SGHTA and CDR2 FQGNSA. The CDR3 spans 13 residues. CDR3 in amino acids: CASSLEAPAGQFF. The CDR3 bases are TGTGCCAGCAGCTTAGAGGCGCCGGCAGGGCAGTTCTTC.

Note on this clone: A read error may account for a junction end that differs from germline. The J gene is TRBJ2-2, the V gene TRBV20-1, with TRBD2 as a possible D gene (5 bases). The V gene's germline CDR1 is DFQATT and CDR2 SNEGSKA (reference sequence). There are 11 residues in the CDR3. CDR3 in DNA: TGCAGCGCCTGGGCGGTCGGGAAGCTGTTTTTT. It is translated as CSAWAVGKLFF.

This chain joins TRBV12-2 and TRBJ1-2. TRBV12-2 is listed as a pseudogene. The CDR3 sequence is 15 residues long. The CDR3 nucleotides are TGTGCAAGTCGCTTAGTTCGGGGGTTGAACTATGGCTACACCTTC. Protein: CASRLVRGLNYGYTF.

This rearrangement joins TRBV7-2 to TRBJ2-7; D is ambiguous. V shed 4 bases and J shed 0 bases, with 7 bases lying between them. CDR3 length: 13 amino acids. Per the germline V gene, CDR1 is SGHTA and CDR2 is FQGNSA. The CDR3 sequence is CASSWYSSYEQYF. The CDR3 nucleotides read TGTGCCAGCAGCTGGTATAGCTCCTACGAGCAGTACTTC.

The rearrangement joins TRBV7-2 to TRBJ2-1; 7 nucleotides line up with TRBD2. The J segment lost 10 bases and the V segment lost 4 bases, leaving 10 bases of the junction unmatched. In germline, CDR1 is SGHTA, CDR2 FQGNSA. This CDR3 is built from 14 residues. CDR3 DNA: TGTGCCAGCAGCTCCGGACTAGTCCTCGGAGAGCAGTTCTTC. It is translated as CASSSGLVLGEQFF.

This CDR3 is CASSQGGGQETQYF. DNA for the CDR3: TGTGCCAGCAGCCAGGGGGGAGGTCAAGAGACCCAGTACTTC. J is TRBJ2-5 and V is TRBV9; tentatively, D is TRBD1 (7 bases). The V end lost 4 bases, the J end lost 2 bases, and 12 bases lay between the germline ends. Germline V gives CDR1 SGDLS, CDR2 YYNGEE. The CDR3 loop spans 14 amino acids.

The chain has TRBV10-3 and TRBJ2-6, with D perhaps matching TRBD1 (5 bases). V gave up 7 bases and J gave up 1 base, with 11 bases separating them. The CDR3 has 15 residues. Per the germline V gene, CDR1 is ENHRY and CDR2 is SYGVKD. The CDR3 loop is CAINQPGSGANVLTF. CDR3 in DNA: TGTGCCATCAACCAACCAGGGTCTGGGGCCAACGTCCTGACTTTC.

The rearrangement uses TRBV5-8 and TRBJ1-4; a possible D gene is TRBD1 (5 bases). This CDR3 has 12 amino acids. The V and J ends lost 5 bases and 6 bases respectively, with 8 bases between them. Germline CDR1 SGHTS, CDR2 YDEGEE. CDR3 in amino acids: CASRRGDEKLFF. In nucleotides, the CDR3 is TGTGCCAGCAGACGGGGGGATGAAAAACTGTTTTTT.

This clone was detected only once. The chain recombines TRBV29-1 with TRBJ2-7; TRBD1 matches at 9 bases. The CDR3 loop spans 15 amino acids. Losses at the gene ends were 6 bases for V and 1 base for J; bases not matched to a gene: 10. Per germline, CDR1 SQVTM and CDR2 ANQGSEA. CDR3 DNA: TGCAGCGTGGGAAAAGGGACAGGGCCTTCCTACGAGCAGTACTTC. Its protein product is CSVGKGTGPSYEQYF.

The chain links TRBV4-1 to TRBJ2-2, with 9 positions matching TRBD1. Trimming at V came to 0 bases and at J to 3 bases, leaving 5 bases not matched to a gene. This CDR3 comprises 17 residues. The germline V gene encodes CDR1 MGHRA and CDR2 YSYEKL. The CDR3 DNA is TGCGCCAGCAGCCAAGATTTTAACAGGGGGCACACCGGGGAGCTGTTTTTT. Translation: CASSQDFNRGHTGELFF.

The chain is built from TRBV6-5 and TRBJ1-1; D is unresolved. The germline V gene has CDR1 MNHEY and CDR2 SVGAGI. CDR3 length: 14 amino acids. V shed 6 bases and J shed 0 bases, with 11 bases lying between them. CDR3 in DNA: TGTGCCAGCAGGAGTTTCGGGGTGAACACTGAAGCTTTCTTT. Its translation is CASRSFGVNTEAFF.

The chain carries TRBV7-9 and TRBJ1-2, with D possibly matching TRBD1 (5 bases). Germline CDR1 is SEHNR and CDR2 is FQNEAQ (reference sequence). The CDR3 contains 13 residues. V was pared by 3 bases and J by 8 bases, with 13 bases between. CDR3 DNA sequence: TGTGCCAGCAGCTTCTCCCAGGGAGGAGGCTACACCTTC. It yields the protein CASSFSQGGGYTF.

The chain joins TRBV30 to TRBJ1-5; the D is unclear. V was shortened by 0 bases and J by 6 bases, with 12 bases between the two germline ends. The CDR3 runs 14 residues. Per the germline V gene, CDR1 is GTSNPN and CDR2 is SVGIG (reference sequence). Here the CDR3 reads CAWSVYGIIQPQHF. CDR3 coding DNA: TGTGCCTGGAGTGTGTACGGGATTATTCAGCCCCAGCATTTT.

The chain uses TRBV6-5 and TRBJ2-1, with 7 nucleotides matching TRBD2. The ends lost 2 bases at V and 4 bases at J; junction bases unmatched: 5. This CDR3 region has 15 residues. The germline gives CDR1 MNHEY, CDR2 SVGAGI. CDR3 sequence reads: CASSYTSSGYNEQFF. The CDR3 DNA is TGTGCCAGCAGTTACACGTCTAGCGGATACAATGAGCAGTTCTTC.

This chain links TRBV19 with TRBJ1-3; D remains unclear. Deletions cut 4 bases from V and 0 bases from J, with 13 bases between. The CDR3 has 16 amino acids. Germline CDR1 LNHDA, CDR2 SQIVND (reference sequence). The CDR3 sequence: CASSRGKTSSGNTIYF. The CDR3 nucleotides are TGTGCCAGTAGTAGAGGGAAAACGAGCTCTGGAAACACCATATATTTT.

As DNA, the CDR3 is TGTGCCAGCAGCTCGGACTTCTCTGGAAACACCATATATTTT. This gives the protein CASSSDFSGNTIYF. This sequence joins TRBV11-3 and TRBJ1-3; D not resolved. With 4 bases removed from V and 0 bases from J, the gap between germline ends came to 7 bases. Looked up from germline, CDR1 is SGHNT and CDR2 is YENEEA. The CDR3 loop spans 14 amino acids.